This is a list of T cell receptor beta chains from one sample in a study of cytomegalovirus exposure and HLA in healthy donors. The assay was immunoSEQ multiplex PCR, and TCRdb's table has in-frame clones only and misses some. The sample lists 130,000 or so clones, 80% occurring once. The material sequenced was PBMCs. These TCRs come from a young man in good health and CMV-seronegative. The CDR3 runs from the conserved cysteine through the conserved F or W. D genes are given only for firm matches. Not all rows give a size; the values are once, few, many and, for expanded clones, a class.

V	D	J	size	CDR3	DNA
TRBV13	TRBD2	TRBJ2-3	.	CASSLGTPEWGGTQYF	TGTGCCAGCAGCTTAGGGACGCCGGAATGGGGGGGTACGCAGTATTTT
TRBV2	TRBD1	TRBJ1-1	.	CASRTGDYASTEAFF	TGTGCCAGCAGGACAGGGGATTATGCGTCGACTGAAGCTTTCTTT
TRBV7-8	.	TRBJ2-3	.	CASSLERDTQYF	TGTGCCAGCAGCTTAGAACGGGATACGCAGTATTTT
TRBV5-5	.	TRBJ1-6	.	CASSLGTRFTGQSPLHF	TGTGCCAGCAGCCTCGGAACCCGGTTCACAGGGCAATCACCCCTCCACTTT
TRBV5-1	TRBD2	TRBJ2-5	.	CASSLGRGDSETQYF	TGCGCCAGCAGCTTGGGACGGGGGGACTCAGAGACCCAGTACTTC
TRBV2	.	TRBJ1-1	.	CASSEWAGENTEAFF	TGTGCCAGCAGTGAATGGGCAGGGGAGAACACTGAAGCTTTCTTT
TRBV2	TRBD2	TRBJ2-3	.	CASSEGLAGSTDTQYF	TGTGCCAGCAGTGAGGGACTAGCGGGGAGCACAGATACGCAGTATTTT
TRBV6-5	.	TRBJ1-3	.	CASSPRQVGNTIYF	TGTGCCAGCAGTCCCAGACAGGTTGGAAACACCATATATTTT
TRBV19	TRBD1	TRBJ1-1	.	CASRDRPNTEAFF	TGTGCCAGCCGGGACAGACCAAACACTGAAGCTTTCTTT
TRBV5-6	.	TRBJ2-1	few	CASSWGRGSSYNEQFF	TGTGCCAGCAGCTGGGGGCGGGGGAGCTCCTACAATGAGCAGTTCTTC
TRBV12-5	TRBD2	TRBJ2-6	.	CASGLARGGSGANGLTF	TGTGCTAGTGGTTTGGCTCGGGGGGGCTCTGGGGCCAACGGCCTGACTTTC
TRBV5-6	TRBD1	TRBJ1-2	few	CASSAGQGVYGYTF	TGTGCCAGCAGCGCGGGACAGGGAGTTTATGGCTACACCTTC
TRBV2	.	TRBJ1-1	.	CASSAGNTGTEAFF	TGTGCCAGTTCCGCCGGAAATACGGGCACTGAAGCTTTCTTT
TRBV18	.	TRBJ1-2	.	CASSLSREGYGYTF	TGTGCCAGCTCGCTGTCCAGGGAAGGCTATGGCTACACCTTC
TRBV19	.	TRBJ1-5	.	CASSIGGPGTRYSNQPQHF	TGTGCCAGTAGTATAGGGGGGCCAGGGACAAGGTATAGCAATCAGCCCCAGCATTTT
TRBV9	TRBD2	TRBJ2-3	.	CASSPQYGGVTDTQYF	TGTGCCAGCAGCCCCCAGTACGGGGGGGTCACAGATACGCAGTATTTT
TRBV4-2	.	TRBJ1-3	few	CASSQQGQTYSGNTIYF	TGTGCCAGCAGCCAGCAGGGTCAGACGTACTCTGGAAACACCATATATTTT
TRBV30	TRBD1	TRBJ2-5	.	CAWSVGAGGGETQYF	TGTGCCTGGAGTGTCGGGGCAGGGGGCGGCGAGACCCAGTACTTC
TRBV28	.	TRBJ2-2	.	CASSLFFGGEYTGELFF	TGTGCCAGCAGTTTATTTTTTGGGGGCGAGTACACCGGGGAGCTGTTTTTT
TRBV2	TRBD1	TRBJ2-4	.	CASSVTGKGDSQYF	TGTGCCAGCAGTGTGACAGGGAAAGGGGACAGTCAGTACTTC
TRBV6-5	TRBD2	TRBJ2-3	.	CASESGEGTDTQYF	TGTGCCAGCGAAAGCGGGGAGGGCACAGATACGCAGTATTTT
TRBV13	TRBD1	TRBJ2-2	.	CASSPPDRAGTGELFF	TGTGCCAGCAGCCCGCCGGACAGGGCGGGGACCGGGGAGCTGTTTTTT
TRBV27	TRBD2	TRBJ2-1	.	CASRTSGFYNEQFF	TGTGCCAGCCGGACTAGCGGGTTTTACAATGAGCAGTTCTTC
TRBV28	TRBD2	TRBJ2-2	.	CASSGPGGLGLGELFF	TGTGCCAGCAGCGGGCCGGGAGGGCTGGGATTAGGGGAGCTGTTTTTT
TRBV2	TRBD1	TRBJ1-2	.	CASSEGKDRAGYTF	TGTGCCAGCAGTGAAGGTAAAGACAGGGCTGGCTACACCTTC
TRBV5-8	TRBD1	TRBJ2-5	.	CASSPPVGRGPYQETQYF	TGTGCCAGCAGCCCCCCGGTGGGCAGGGGGCCGTACCAAGAGACCCAGTACTTC
TRBV5-4	.	TRBJ1-5	.	CASSLGAGGSNQPQHF	TGTGCCAGCAGCTTGGGGGCCGGAGGCAGCAATCAGCCCCAGCATTTT
TRBV5-5	.	TRBJ2-3	.	CASSLARVTGTDTQYF	TGTGCCAGCAGCTTGGCCAGGGTCACGGGCACAGATACGCAGTATTTT
TRBV2	.	TRBJ2-7	.	CASSGGLYEQYF	TGTGCCAGCAGTGGCGGTTTATACGAGCAGTACTTC
TRBV5-4	.	TRBJ2-1	.	CASSPPRGGGDEQFF	TGTGCCAGCAGCCCCCCGAGGGGGGGCGGAGATGAGCAGTTCTTC
TRBV19	.	TRBJ2-7	.	CASSTAIHKGPSSYEQYF	TGTGCCAGTAGTACCGCAATCCACAAGGGGCCTAGCTCCTACGAGCAGTACTTC
TRBV2	TRBD2	TRBJ2-1	.	CASSARTGTSGGSSYNEQFF	TGTGCCAGCAGTGCCAGGACCGGGACTAGCGGGGGGAGCTCCTACAATGAGCAGTTCTTC
TRBV28	TRBD2	TRBJ2-5	.	CASSSLAGGETQYF	TGTGCCAGCAGCTCCCTAGCGGGGGGGGAGACCCAGTACTTC
TRBV4-3	TRBD1	TRBJ2-5	few	CASSQGPQGNQAETQYF	TGCGCCAGCAGCCAAGGGCCACAGGGGAATCAAGCAGAGACCCAGTACTTC
TRBV7-9	TRBD1	TRBJ1-2	once	CASSLGTGSGNYGYTF	TGTGCCAGCAGCTTAGGGACAGGCTCGGGTAACTATGGCTACACCTTC
TRBV30	TRBD1	TRBJ1-4	.	CAWDQGGSEKLFF	TGTGCCTGGGACCAAGGGGGCAGCGAAAAACTGTTTTTT
TRBV7-2	.	TRBJ1-1	.	CASSLGLGAGFGEAFF	TGTGCCAGCAGCTTAGGTTTGGGGGCTGGGTTTGGTGAAGCTTTCTTT
TRBV21-1	.	TRBJ2-7	.	CASSKDGEQGDTYEQYF	TGTGCCAGCAGCAAAGATGGCGAACAGGGGGATACCTACGAGCAGTACTTC
TRBV2	.	TRBJ1-4	once	CASSDKLTDEKLFF	TGTGCCAGCAGTGATAAATTGACAGATGAAAAACTGTTTTTT
TRBV29-1	.	TRBJ1-1	few	CSVLPRGTEAFF	TGCAGCGTTTTACCGCGGGGGACTGAAGCTTTCTTT
TRBV9	.	TRBJ2-1	.	CASSVGARGGLNEQFF	TGTGCCAGCAGCGTAGGAGCGCGCGGGGGCCTCAATGAGCAGTTCTTC
TRBV28	.	TRBJ1-2	.	CASSTKEGYTF	TGTGCCAGCAGCACTAAGGAAGGCTACACCTTC
TRBV28	.	TRBJ1-5	.	CASSFRLLSQGQPQHF	TGTGCCAGCAGTTTTCGTCTCCTCTCTCAGGGACAGCCCCAGCATTTT
TRBV5-6	TRBD1	TRBJ2-7	.	CASSLGQGNSYEQYF	TGTGCCAGCAGCTTGGGACAGGGAAATTCCTACGAGCAGTACTTC
TRBV5-1	TRBD2	TRBJ2-3	.	CASSLPSGGATDTQYF	TGCGCCAGCAGCTTACCTAGCGGGGGGGCCACAGATACGCAGTATTTT
TRBV29-1	.	TRBJ1-1	.	CSVAAGAADTEAFF	TGCAGCGTTGCTGCAGGGGCCGCGGACACTGAAGCTTTCTTT
TRBV19	.	TRBJ1-5	.	CASRGLNQPQHF	TGTGCCAGTAGGGGGCTGAATCAGCCCCAGCATTTT
TRBV5-5	TRBD2	TRBJ2-7	.	CASSQIGGFSEQYF	TGTGCCAGCAGCCAAATCGGGGGGTTCAGCGAGCAGTACTTC
TRBV5-1	.	TRBJ2-7	.	CASSQQGFYEQYF	TGCGCCAGCAGCCAACAGGGTTTCTACGAGCAGTACTTC
TRBV2	.	TRBJ2-1	.	CASKNEGGAFRFF	TGTGCCAGCAAAAATGAGGGCGGGGCCTTTCGGTTCTTC
TRBV9	TRBD1	TRBJ1-2	.	CASSLLGQGKGYTF	TGTGCCAGCAGCCTTCTGGGACAGGGGAAGGGCTACACCTTC
TRBV27	TRBD2	TRBJ2-5	.	CASSSIRGGRETQYF	TGTGCCAGCAGTTCGATCCGGGGGGGCCGGGAGACCCAGTACTTC
TRBV5-1	TRBD1	TRBJ2-3	.	CASSWRTGGDSTDTQYF	TGCGCCAGCAGCTGGAGGACAGGGGGCGATAGCACAGATACGCAGTATTTT
TRBV19	.	TRBJ2-2	.	CASSIIRQVHTGELFF	TGTGCCAGTAGTATTATTAGGCAGGTACACACCGGGGAGCTGTTTTTT
TRBV28	TRBD1	TRBJ2-2	.	CASRAEGQGGAGELFF	TGTGCCAGCAGGGCTGAGGGACAGGGGGGTGCCGGGGAGCTGTTTTTT
TRBV6-6	.	TRBJ1-5	.	CASSPNNNQPQHF	TGTGCCAGCAGCCCTAATAACAATCAGCCCCAGCATTTT